The rows below give T cell receptor beta chains drawn from one sample of a study of T cell repertoires in cytomegalovirus infection. From the reads, TCRdb called clonotypes with MiXCR, one entry per CDR3 protein. The data hold around 550,000 distinct CDR3 sequences, with around 27% observed a single time. Input material: PBMCs. These receptors were taken from a human donor in good health (CMV status not recorded). Some clones in this sample may be carry-over from other donors' samples. The CDR3 runs from the conserved cysteine through the conserved F or W. D genes are given only for firm matches. Clone sizes are given selectively: once, few, many, or a class where the clone is expanded.

J gene,V gene,D gene,clone size,CDR3 protein,CDR3 DNA
TRBJ2-1,TRBV6-5,TRBD2,-,CASSYSLAGGGNEQFF,TGTGCCAGCAGTTACTCACTAGCGGGAGGTGGTAATGAGCAGTTCTTC
TRBJ2-1,TRBV5-1,-,few,CASSLDLAIGNEQFF,TGCGCCAGCAGCTTGGATCTAGCGATAGGCAATGAGCAGTTCTTC
TRBJ2-7,TRBV7-2,-,many,CASSSGRGSYEQYF,TGTGCCAGCAGCTCGGGTCGGGGCTCCTACGAGCAGTACTTC
TRBJ2-7,TRBV28,TRBD1,few,CASSSPGQSFYEQYF,TGTGCCAGCAGTTCTCCGGGACAGAGCTTCTACGAGCAGTACTTC
TRBJ2-5,TRBV7-2,-,many,CASSTGTELQETQYF,TGTGCCAGCAGCACTGGGACGGAATTACAAGAGACCCAGTACTTC
TRBJ1-2,TRBV25-1,-,-,CASSDARLGGYTF,TGTGCCAGCAGTGATGCCAGGCTAGGCGGCTACACCTTC
TRBJ1-2,TRBV12-3/TRBV12-4,-,many,CASSRTGRQNYGYTF,TGTGCCAGCAGTCGAACAGGGCGTCAGAACTATGGCTACACCTTC
TRBJ2-1,TRBV7-2,-,many,CASSLYLAMGNEQFF,TGTGCCAGCAGCTTATATCTAGCGATGGGGAATGAGCAGTTCTTC
TRBJ2-1,TRBV19,TRBD2,-,CASSTRLAGDIEFF,TGTGCCAGTAGTACTAGACTAGCGGGAGATATAGAGTTCTTC
TRBJ2-2,TRBV7-2,-,few,CASSLAGDTGELFF,TGTGCCAGCAGCTTAGCGGGAGACACCGGGGAGCTGTTTTTT
TRBJ2-2,TRBV11-2,-,few,CASSEGGGVDTGELFF,TGTGCCAGCAGCGAGGGGGGGGGTGTGGACACCGGGGAGCTGTTTTTT
TRBJ2-1,TRBV28,TRBD2,-,CASSSGGLAGAQEQFF,TGTGCCAGCAGTTCCGGGGGACTAGCGGGAGCCCAGGAGCAGTTCTTC
TRBJ1-1,TRBV30,-,-,CAWSDRDEAFF,TGTGCCTGGAGTGACAGGGATGAAGCTTTCTTT
TRBJ2-2,TRBV7-2,-,many,CASSRGGRGAANTGELFF,TGTGCCAGCAGTAGGGGGGGACGGGGAGCGGCGAACACCGGGGAGCTGTTTTTT
TRBJ1-5,TRBV6-2/TRBV6-3,-,few,CASSSVDNNQPQHF,TGTGCCAGCAGTTCTGTGGACAACAATCAGCCCCAGCATTTT
TRBJ2-3,TRBV7-2,-,-,CASRVITDTQYF,TGTGCCAGCAGGGTCATCACAGATACGCAGTATTTT
TRBJ1-1,TRBV20-1,-,-,CSARDPRGYTEAFF,TGCAGTGCTAGAGATCCGCGGGGGTACACTGAAGCTTTCTTT
TRBJ2-5,TRBV11-3,TRBD2,-,CASSPRASGYGTQYF,TGTGCCAGCAGCCCCCGTGCTAGCGGGTATGGGACCCAGTACTTC
TRBJ2-6,TRBV11-2,-,-,CASSPRRPRQFDSGANVLTF,TGTGCCAGCAGCCCTAGACGTCCCAGGCAATTCGACTCTGGGGCCAACGTCCTGACTTTC
TRBJ1-3,TRBV12-3/TRBV12-4,-,many,CASSFGTSGNTIYF,TGTGCCAGCAGTTTTGGCACCTCTGGAAACACCATATATTTT
TRBJ2-7,TRBV23-1,-,once,CASSPAQTRRGYSYEQYF,TGCGCCAGCAGTCCCGCCCAAACCCGGAGGGGTTACTCCTACGAGCAGTACTTC
TRBJ1-4,TRBV7-2,-,many,CASSLRRGEEKLFF,TGTGCCAGCAGCCTCAGGAGGGGAGAAGAAAAACTGTTTTTT
TRBJ1-5,TRBV7-2,-,-,CASSIITGSNQPQHF,TGTGCCAGCAGCATAATTACAGGGAGCAATCAGCCCCAGCATTTT
TRBJ1-5,TRBV12-3/TRBV12-4,TRBD1,many,CASSLGQGTYSNQPQHF,TGTGCCAGCAGTTTAGGACAGGGAACTTATAGCAATCAGCCCCAGCATTTT
TRBJ1-1,TRBV4-3,-,few,CASSQEPSRGTEAFF,TGCGCCAGCAGCCAAGAACCCAGTCGGGGCACTGAAGCTTTCTTT
TRBJ2-4,TRBV12-3/TRBV12-4,-,-,CASTDRSPSKNIQYF,TGTGCCAGCACCGACCGAAGCCCGAGCAAAAACATTCAGTACTTC
TRBJ1-2,TRBV7-2,-,many,CASSLGGSAGYGYTF,TGTGCCAGCAGCTTAGGAGGCAGCGCCGGCTATGGCTACACCTTC
TRBJ2-5,TRBV6-1,-,-,CASANRTDYQETQYF,TGTGCCAGCGCCAACCGGACAGATTACCAAGAGACCCAGTACTTC
TRBJ2-1,TRBV3-1,TRBD2,-,CASSQVRTSEEQFF,TGTGCCAGCAGCCAAGTAAGGACTAGCGAGGAGCAGTTCTTC
TRBJ1-3,TRBV2,-,-,CASSVNPDSGNTIYF,TGTGCCAGCAGTGTGAACCCGGACTCTGGAAACACCATATATTTT
TRBJ2-1,TRBV11-3,TRBD2,-,CASRYTSDEQFF,TGTGCCAGCAGGTACACTAGCGATGAGCAGTTCTTC
TRBJ2-7,TRBV7-8,-,few,CASSFLTGGPYEQYF,TGTGCCAGCAGCTTTCTGACGGGGGGCCCCTACGAGCAGTACTTC
TRBJ2-5,TRBV20-1,-,-,CSAIEGQRGDQETQYF,TGCAGTGCTATCGAGGGGCAGCGCGGTGATCAAGAGACCCAGTACTTC
TRBJ1-4,TRBV27,-,-,CASGVQEPNEKLFF,TGTGCCAGCGGCGTACAGGAGCCTAATGAAAAACTGTTTTTT
TRBJ2-7,TRBV12-3/TRBV12-4,TRBD1,-,CARNQGVAYEQYF,TGTGCCAGAAATCAGGGGGTAGCCTACGAGCAGTACTTC
TRBJ2-1,TRBV6-2/TRBV6-3,TRBD1,-,CASSYSRAGQGTYNEQFF,TGTGCCAGCAGTTACTCGCGGGCCGGACAGGGGACCTACAATGAGCAGTTCTTC
TRBJ2-3,TRBV10-2,TRBD2,few,CASSETRLAVEDTQYF,TGCGCCAGCAGTGAGACAAGACTAGCGGTAGAAGATACGCAGTATTTT
TRBJ1-2,TRBV12-3/TRBV12-4,-,-,CASSSSGSRYGYTF,TGTGCCAGCAGTTCTTCCGGGAGCCGTTATGGCTACACCTTC
TRBJ1-2,TRBV27,-,-,CASSLTGQTATF,TGTGCCAGCAGTTTAACAGGACAGACAGCCACCTTC
TRBJ1-2,TRBV29-1,TRBD1,-,CSVAVRGNYGYTF,TGCAGCGTTGCCGTCAGGGGGAACTATGGCTACACCTTC
TRBJ2-7,TRBV6-5,TRBD1,few,CASSLPGQDYEQYF,TGTGCCAGCAGTTTGCCGGGACAGGACTACGAGCAGTACTTC
TRBJ1-6,TRBV3-1,TRBD1,-,CASSQTGGADSPLHF,TGTGCCAGCAGCCAAACAGGGGGCGCGGATTCACCCCTCCACTTT
TRBJ2-1,TRBV24-1,TRBD2,once,CATSDPSGRRGERFF,TGTGCCACCAGTGATCCTAGCGGGAGACGGGGTGAGCGGTTCTTC
TRBJ1-5,TRBV7-2,TRBD1,many,CASSSTGFSNQPQHF,TGTGCCAGCAGCTCGACAGGGTTTAGCAATCAGCCCCAGCATTTT
TRBJ1-1,TRBV30,-,few,CAWSVSGDTEAFF,TGTGCCTGGAGTGTATCAGGGGACACTGAAGCTTTCTTT
TRBJ2-7,TRBV28,-,few,CASSPLAGQWYEQYF,TGTGCCAGCAGTCCCTTGGCGGGACAGTGGTACGAGCAGTACTTC
TRBJ2-1,TRBV4-1,TRBD2,-,CASSQGRLAGVNNEQFF,TGCGCCAGCAGCCAAGGCCGACTAGCGGGAGTTAACAATGAGCAGTTCTTC
TRBJ2-5,TRBV7-2,TRBD2,-,CASSPLLGPGLPIF,TGTGCCAGCAGCCCCCTTCTTGGGCCGGGACTACCGATCTTC
TRBJ1-2,TRBV20-1,-,-,CSALPGRSYGYTF,TGCAGTGCTCTGCCAGGGAGAAGCTATGGCTACACCTTC
TRBJ2-5,TRBV11-2,TRBD2,few,CASSPGTSGVQETQYF,TGTGCCAGCAGCCCAGGGACTAGCGGGGTACAAGAGACCCAGTACTTC
TRBJ1-5,TRBV4-1,TRBD1,-,CASSQIQGFGNQPQHF,TGCGCCAGCAGCCAAATACAGGGGTTTGGCAATCAGCCCCAGCATTTT
TRBJ2-7,TRBV12-3/TRBV12-4,-,few,CASSAPTLDEQYF,TGTGCCAGCAGTGCCCCCACTTTGGACGAGCAGTACTTC
TRBJ2-1,TRBV7-6,-,many,CASSLVGRSYNEQFF,TGTGCCAGCAGCTTAGTGGGCCGCTCCTACAATGAGCAGTTCTTC
TRBJ2-6,TRBV29-1,-,few,CSVWASGANVLTF,TGCAGCGTTTGGGCCTCTGGGGCCAACGTCCTGACTTTC